This TCR beta chain emerged from a study of cytotoxic CD8 clonotypes in ibrutinib-treated CLL. At the level of the study: Of a cohort that held around 11 relapsed/refractory and some 15 treatment-naive patients, 17 to 18 were IGHV unmutated. After median about 5.5 years, approximately 14 stayed in remission, approximately 12 progressed; responses around 24 partial, 2 complete.

Concerning this clone: The target antigen is unknown.

The germline CDR1 and CDR2 sequences are SGHNT and YENEEA. The CDR3 totals 12 residues. V dropped 5 bases and J dropped 9; count of bases not matched to a gene: 1. Profiled with immunoSEQ multiplex PCR; TCRdb holds only in-frame clones, not every one. The table lists 35,000 to 50,000 clones, roughly 70% of them singletons, with roughly 9.1% in the top ten. Study-level points and caveats: Public clonotypes, an uncommon group, contracted or remained stable on treatment.

Sequenced here: PBMCs, sampled at disease progression, from a patient treated with ibrutinib. The sequence was collected from a human donor with chronic lymphocytic leukemia. The V call is TRBV11-3, the J call TRBJ2-3, with 11 positions matching TRBD2. As DNA, the CDR3 is TGTGCCAGCAGCACTAGCGGGAGCACGCAGTATTTT. Its translation: CASSTSGSTQYF.